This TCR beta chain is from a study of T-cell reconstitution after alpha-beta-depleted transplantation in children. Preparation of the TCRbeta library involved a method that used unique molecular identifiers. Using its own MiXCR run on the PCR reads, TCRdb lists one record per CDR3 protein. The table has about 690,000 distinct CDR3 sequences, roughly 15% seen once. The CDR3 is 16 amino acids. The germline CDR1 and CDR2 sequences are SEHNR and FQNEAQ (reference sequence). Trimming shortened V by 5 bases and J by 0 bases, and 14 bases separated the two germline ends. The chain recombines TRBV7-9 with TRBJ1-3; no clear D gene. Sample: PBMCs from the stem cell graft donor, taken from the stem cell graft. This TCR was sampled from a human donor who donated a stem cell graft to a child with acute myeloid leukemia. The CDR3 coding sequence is TGTGCCAGCAGCGCGATCGACGGGCACTCTGGAAACACCATATATTTT. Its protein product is CASSAIDGHSGNTIYF.